This T cell receptor (beta chain) appears in the sequencing data of a study of CD8 T cell repertoires and HIV-1 epitope variants. Study background: T cells were stimulated with Twenty-five Gag and Nef peptides separately. IL-2, IL-7 and IL-15 were added on days 3 and 7 of 10-day cultures. Study results and caveats: Only beta chains were identified, marking proliferation to antigen, not function. Roughly ten TCR beta clonotypes were antigen-specific, 5 to 7 apparently recognizing autologous or escape variants.

The CDR3 runs to 15 residues. In germline, CDR1 is MNHNY, CDR2 SVGAGI (reference sequence). Germline trimming cut 4 bases from V and 7 bases from J; bases unmatched to any gene: 9. With respect to this clone: Its antigen remains unidentified.

Some clones are missing from TCRdb's copy, which holds only in-frame ones; the method was immunoSEQ multiplex PCR. The sample includes a few thousand clones, over 60% of them seen just once. The receptor comes from a male donor with HIV. The chain links TRBV6-6 to TRBJ1-4; 7 nucleotides align to TRBD1. Specimen: cultured CD8+ T cells derived from PBMCs. DNA of the CDR3: TGTGCCAGCAGTTCAACGACAGGGATGGGTGAAAAACTGTTTTTT. Translated: CASSSTTGMGEKLFF.